This T cell receptor beta chain was obtained from a study of preoperative IRX-2 immunotherapy in early breast cancer. This CDR3 is built from 15 residues. Trimming at V came to 0 bases and at J to 7 bases, leaving 6 bases not matched to a gene. TCRdb keeps only in-frame clones here, not all; method: immunoSEQ multiplex PCR. This sample yields about 32,000 clones, of which over 80% are seen a single time; approximately 2.7% belongs to the top ten. Treatment described: preoperative locoregional IRX-2 cytokine immunotherapy. This phase Ib study tested locoregional IRX-2 cytokine immunotherapy given before surgery.

The chain combines TRBV23-1 with TRBJ2-1; TRBD1 agrees at 7 bases. TRBV23-1 is an ORF, and what it does is uncertain. The source is a human donor with breast cancer. Specimen: lymph node tissue, collected from a patient treated with IRX-2 immunotherapy. CDR3 loop: CASSQSGTAVNEQFF. CDR3 nucleotide sequence: TGCGCCAGCAGTCAATCCGGGACAGCGGTTAATGAGCAGTTCTTC.